Below, one T cell receptor (beta chain) is given with its context. The data derive from a study of Ad26.COV2.S vaccination and SARS-CoV-2 variants. This CDR3 contains 17 residues. The protocol was immunoSEQ multiplex PCR, while the TCRdb copy is restricted to in-frame clones and leaves out a portion. Altogether approximately 420,000 clones are present, about 85% being singletons, with the ten largest covering roughly 3.5%. Treatment defined: around 19 received Ad26.COV2.S at low or high dose, single or two shots; a few received placebo; per-sample allocation not given. Sampling took place 63 days after the first vaccine or placebo injection.

The receptor was isolated from a person between 18 and 60 years old who received the Ad26.COV2.S COVID-19 vaccine or a placebo. Sequences were derived from peripheral blood, sampled in a trial of Ad26.COV2.S vaccine versus placebo. The chain combines TRBV21-1 with TRBJ1-4. TRBV21-1 is designated a pseudogene. CDR3 sequence reads: CASSKAQMGKRDEKLFF. CDR3 DNA sequence: TGTGCCAGCAGCAAAGCGCAAATGGGGAAAAGGGATGAAAAACTGTTTTTT.